These 10 T cell receptor beta chains were all obtained from the same sample, sequenced in a study of graft-versus-host responses after intestinal transplantation. Method: immunoSEQ multiplex PCR; TCRdb's copy keeps in-frame clones and lacks some. There are 55,000 to 70,000 clones in the sample; approximately 89% occur only once, and 2.5% to 3% lies in the top ten. The sample was PBMCs, taken roughly 120 days after intestinal transplantation. These receptors were taken from a human patient who received an intestinal transplant, so some T cells may come from the graft donor.

The chain combines TRBV7-6 with TRBJ1-6; tentatively, D is TRBD1 (5 bases). Per germline, CDR1 SGHVS and CDR2 FNYEAQ. With 1 base removed from V and 9 bases from J, the gap between germline ends came to 13 bases. The CDR3 is 15 residues long. CDR3 sequence reads: CASSLGWSTGSPLHF. For the CDR3, the DNA is TGTGCCAGCAGCTTAGGTTGGTCAACAGGTTCACCCCTCCACTTT.

The J gene is TRBJ2-2, the V gene TRBV21-1; TRBD1, the D gene given by the table, was not confirmed from the DNA. TRBV21-1 is assigned pseudogene status. The CDR3 sequence is 15 residues long. The DNA of the CDR3 is TGTGCCAGCATTAGGACAGGCGCGAACACCGGGGAGCTGTTTTTT. Its translation: CASIRTGANTGELFF.

In regard to this clone: The junction does not match germline at one end; this may be a read error. This chain links TRBV14 with TRBJ2-2, with D maybe TRBD1 (6 bases). Germline V CDR1 and CDR2: SGHDN, FVKESK. This CDR3 is 14 amino acids long. As DNA, the CDR3 is TGTGCCAGCAGGATTGGACAGACCTCCGGAGAGCTGTTTTTT. Translation gives CASRIGQTSGELFF.

Only a few counts were recorded for this clone. The V call is TRBV28, the J call TRBJ2-3; no reliable D call. Trimming took off 3 bases at V and 1 base at J, with 8 bases between the two ends. Germline loops: CDR1 MDHEN, CDR2 SYDVKM. The CDR3 runs to 14 residues. The CDR3 coding sequence is TGTGCCAGCAGTTTTGCCGGCCGCACAGATACGCAGTATTTT. Translated: CASSFAGRTDTQYF.

This chain joins TRBV11-2 and TRBJ1-1, with 7 nucleotides matching TRBD1. CDR1 and CDR2 (germline): SGHAT, FQNNGV. The CDR3 runs 14 residues. After removal of 4 bases from V and 3 bases from J, the junction contained 5 bases not matched to a gene. CDR3 coding DNA: TGTGCCAGCAGCTCATACAGGGGCGACACTGAAGCTTTCTTT. Residues: CASSSYRGDTEAFF.

The CDR3 is CATSGGERDLNTGELFF. CDR3 DNA: TGTGCCACCTCGGGAGGTGAGCGGGACCTGAACACCGGGGAGCTGTTTTTT. The rearrangement uses TRBV7-9 and TRBJ2-2; 7 bases fit TRBD2. Trimming cost V 10 bases and J 1 base; bases outside gene matches: 15. There are 17 residues in the CDR3. Germline V lookup: CDR1 SEHNR, CDR2 FQNEAQ (reference sequence).

The chain uses TRBV28 and TRBJ2-5; TRBD2 might be the D (7 bases). Germline CDR1 and CDR2: MDHEN and SYDVKM. Trimming took 3 bases from V and 5 from J, leaving 25 bases between them. The CDR3 loop spans 18 amino acids. The chain's CDR3 is CASSFRGLGAGVSETQYF. The CDR3 bases are TGTGCCAGCAGTTTCAGGGGACTCGGGGCGGGAGTGTCCGAGACCCAGTACTTC.

This sequence joins TRBV10-3 and TRBJ2-3, with TRBD2 matching 8 bases. The CDR3 consists of 14 residues. V shed 6 bases and J 4 bases; nucleotides not matched to a gene: 6. Germline lookup yields CDR1 ENHRY and CDR2 SYGVKD. CDR3 nucleotides: TGTGCCATCAGGATAACGACTAGCGCAGATACGCAGTATTTT. Its protein product is CAIRITTSADTQYF.

The chain's CDR3 is CASSRRGYEQYF. In DNA, the CDR3 is TGTGCCAGCAGCCGAAGGGGCTACGAGCAGTACTTC. V usage is TRBV5-4 and J usage is TRBJ2-7; D might be TRBD1 (5 bases). CDR3 length: 12 residues. V was trimmed by 4 bases and J by 3 bases, leaving 8 bases between them. CDR1 SGHNT and CDR2 YYREEE come from the germline V gene (reference sequence).

V and J are TRBV19 and TRBJ1-5; no clear D. The CDR3 sequence is 12 residues long. Trimming cost V 3 bases and J 6 bases, with 6 bases left between them. CDR1 and CDR2 from the germline V gene are LNHDA and SQIVND (reference sequence). CDR3 amino acids: CASSIIFQPQHF. For the CDR3, the DNA is TGTGCCAGTAGTATTATCTTTCAGCCCCAGCATTTT.